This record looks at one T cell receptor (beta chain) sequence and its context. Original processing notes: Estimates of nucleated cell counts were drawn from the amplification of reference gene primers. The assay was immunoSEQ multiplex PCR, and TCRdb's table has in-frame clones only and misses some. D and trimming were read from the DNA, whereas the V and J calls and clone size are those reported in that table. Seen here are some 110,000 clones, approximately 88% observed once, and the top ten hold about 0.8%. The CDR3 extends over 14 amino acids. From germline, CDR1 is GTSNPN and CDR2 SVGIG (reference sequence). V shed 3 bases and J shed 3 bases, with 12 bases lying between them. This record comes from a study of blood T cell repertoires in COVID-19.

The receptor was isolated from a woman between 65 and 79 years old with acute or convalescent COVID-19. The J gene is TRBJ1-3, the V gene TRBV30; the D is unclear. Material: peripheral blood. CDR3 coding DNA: TGTGCCTGGAGCCCTTCCGATAGTGGAAACACCATATATTTT. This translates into CAWSPSDSGNTIYF.